A selection of T cell receptor beta chains follows, all from one sample in a study of blood T cell repertoires in COVID-19. The data were produced by immunoSEQ multiplex PCR, yet TCRdb's version contains in-frame clones alone and is incomplete. The sample yields some 350,000 clones, around nine tenths seen once. The sequenced sample consisted of peripheral blood. The receptors were sampled from a human donor in a cohort sampled during active COVID-19. CDR3s include the opening cysteine and the closing phenylalanine or tryptophan. D genes are given only for firm matches. Clone size is shown for a subset of rows, as once, few, many or a class of expanded clone.

D gene,clone size,V gene,J gene,CDR3 protein
TRBD1,NA,TRBV10-2,TRBJ2-2,CATIGQGDTGELFF
NA,NA,TRBV3-1/TRBV3-2,TRBJ2-1,CASSRGWEGDNEQFF
TRBD1,NA,TRBV18,TRBJ2-1,CASSSPLGAGGDNEQFF
NA,NA,TRBV7-2,TRBJ1-5,CASSYRVDNQPQHF
TRBD2,NA,TRBV9,TRBJ2-1,CASSPPSGTSYNEQFF
NA,NA,TRBV7-9,TRBJ1-2,CASSLGLRRDGYTF
NA,NA,TRBV4-1,TRBJ2-3,CASSRRTATDTQYF
NA,NA,TRBV14,TRBJ1-2,CASSRAGPNYGYTF
NA,NA,TRBV23-1,TRBJ2-7,CASSPGLPGQYF
TRBD2,NA,TRBV10-3,TRBJ2-5,CAISVGRGGETQYF
NA,NA,TRBV5-4,TRBJ2-1,CASSIGGSSYNEQFF
TRBD2,NA,TRBV7-2,TRBJ2-5,CASSLVGTSGSAETQYF
TRBD1,once,TRBV27,TRBJ2-7,CASSSSGTGSYEQYF
TRBD1,NA,TRBV5-6,TRBJ2-1,CASSFQTGENDEQFF
TRBD1,NA,TRBV4-1,TRBJ1-2,CASSPYADRNYGYTF
NA,NA,TRBV3-1/TRBV3-2,TRBJ1-6,CASSHELDNSPLHF
NA,NA,TRBV19,TRBJ2-1,CASSITAGNEQFF
NA,NA,TRBV19,TRBJ2-7,CASRGSSADYEQYF
TRBD1,few,TRBV5-8,TRBJ1-6,CASSAGTGNSPLHF
TRBD2,once,TRBV28,TRBJ2-1,CASSAGGLSSYNEQFF
TRBD2,NA,TRBV4-2,TRBJ2-2,CASSQDLGGFTNTGELFF
TRBD1,NA,TRBV6-6,TRBJ2-7,CASIPGTGGSYEQYF
TRBD1,NA,TRBV6-5,TRBJ1-5,CASSTSGGQPQHF